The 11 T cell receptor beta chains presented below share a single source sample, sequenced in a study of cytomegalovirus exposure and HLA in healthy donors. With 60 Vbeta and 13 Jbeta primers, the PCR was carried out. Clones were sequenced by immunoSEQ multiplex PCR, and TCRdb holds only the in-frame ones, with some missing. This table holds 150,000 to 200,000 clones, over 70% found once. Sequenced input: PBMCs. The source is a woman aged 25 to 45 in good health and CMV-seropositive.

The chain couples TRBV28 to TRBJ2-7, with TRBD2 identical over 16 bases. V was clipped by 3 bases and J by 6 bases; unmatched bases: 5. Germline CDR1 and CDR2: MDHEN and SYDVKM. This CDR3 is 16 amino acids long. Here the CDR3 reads CASSLGLAGGPVEQYF. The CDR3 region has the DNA TGTGCCAGCAGTTTGGGACTAGCGGGAGGGCCGGTCGAGCAGTACTTC. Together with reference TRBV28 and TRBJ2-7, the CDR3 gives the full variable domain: DVKVTQSSRYLVKRTGEKVFLECVQDMDHENMFWYRQDPGLGLRLIYFSYDVKMKEKGDIPEGYSVSREKKERFSLILESASTNQTSMYLCASSLGLAGGPVEQYFGPGTRLTVT.

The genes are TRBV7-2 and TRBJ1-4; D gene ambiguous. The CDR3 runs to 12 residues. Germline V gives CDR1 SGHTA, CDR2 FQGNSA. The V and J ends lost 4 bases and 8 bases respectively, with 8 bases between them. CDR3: CASSSFGEKLFF. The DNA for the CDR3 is TGTGCCAGCAGCTCCTTCGGGGAAAAACTGTTTTTT.

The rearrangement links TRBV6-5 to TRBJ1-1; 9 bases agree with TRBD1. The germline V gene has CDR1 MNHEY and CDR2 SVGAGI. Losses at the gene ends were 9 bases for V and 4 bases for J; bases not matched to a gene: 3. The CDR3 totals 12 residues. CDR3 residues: CASTGGSTEAFF. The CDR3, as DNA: TGTGCCAGTACAGGGGGCAGCACTGAAGCTTTCTTT.

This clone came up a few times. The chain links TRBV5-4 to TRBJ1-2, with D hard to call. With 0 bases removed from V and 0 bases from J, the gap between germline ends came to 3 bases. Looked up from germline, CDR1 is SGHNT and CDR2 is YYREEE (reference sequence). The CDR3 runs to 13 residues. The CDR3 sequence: CASSLDSNYGYTF. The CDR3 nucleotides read TGTGCCAGCAGCTTGGACTCTAACTATGGCTACACCTTC.

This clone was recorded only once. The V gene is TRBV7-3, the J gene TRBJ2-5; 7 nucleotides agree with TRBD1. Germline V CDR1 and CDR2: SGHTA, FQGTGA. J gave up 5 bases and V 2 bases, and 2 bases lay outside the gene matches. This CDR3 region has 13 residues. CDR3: CASSLDRDETQYF. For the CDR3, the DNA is TGTGCCAGCAGCTTAGACAGGGACGAGACCCAGTACTTC.

Here the CDR3 reads CASSFQRGSYNEQFF. CDR3 nucleotides: TGTGCCAGCAGCTTTCAGCGGGGTTCCTACAATGAGCAGTTCTTC. The J gene is TRBJ2-1, the V gene TRBV7-2; TRBD2 aligns across 7 bases. The junction had 3 bases not matched to a gene; V was cut back by 3 bases and J by 1 base. This CDR3 has 15 amino acids. Germline CDR1 reads SGHTA; CDR2 reads FQGNSA.

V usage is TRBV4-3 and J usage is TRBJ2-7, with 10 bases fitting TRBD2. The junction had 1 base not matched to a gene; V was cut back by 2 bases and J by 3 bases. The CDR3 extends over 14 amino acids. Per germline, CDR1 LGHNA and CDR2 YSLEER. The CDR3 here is CASSQRLAGYEQYF. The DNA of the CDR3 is TGCGCCAGCAGCCAACGACTAGCGGGCTACGAGCAGTACTTC.

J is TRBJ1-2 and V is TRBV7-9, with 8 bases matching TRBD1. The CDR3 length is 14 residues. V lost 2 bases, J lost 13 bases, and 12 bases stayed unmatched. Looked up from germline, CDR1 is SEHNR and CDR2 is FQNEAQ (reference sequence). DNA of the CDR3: TGTGCCAGCAGCTTAACGGCGACAGGGGCCTTTTCCACCTTC. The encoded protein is CASSLTATGAFSTF.

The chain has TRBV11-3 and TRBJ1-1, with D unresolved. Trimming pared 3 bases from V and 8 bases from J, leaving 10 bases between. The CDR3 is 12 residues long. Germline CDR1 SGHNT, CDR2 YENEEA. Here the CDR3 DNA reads TGTGCCAGCAGCTTCGAGGGTTCAGAAGCTTTCTTT. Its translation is CASSFEGSEAFF.

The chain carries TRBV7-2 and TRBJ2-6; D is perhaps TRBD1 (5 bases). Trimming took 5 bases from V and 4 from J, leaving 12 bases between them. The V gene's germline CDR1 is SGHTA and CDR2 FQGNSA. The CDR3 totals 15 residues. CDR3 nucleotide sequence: TGTGCCAGCAGCCCAGGGCTTGGGGGGGCCAACGTCCTGACTTTC. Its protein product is CASSPGLGGANVLTF.

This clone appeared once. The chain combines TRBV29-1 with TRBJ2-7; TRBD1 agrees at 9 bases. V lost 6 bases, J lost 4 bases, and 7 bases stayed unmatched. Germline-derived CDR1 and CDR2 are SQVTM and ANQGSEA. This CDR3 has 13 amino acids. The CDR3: CSVGPGQGYEQYF. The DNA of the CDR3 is TGCAGCGTCGGACCGGGACAGGGTTACGAGCAGTACTTC.